These 32 T cell receptor beta chains originate from one sample sequenced in a study of CD8+CD57+ T cells in acquired aplastic anemia. The patients chosen for sequencing had shown expansion of CD8+CD57+ cells (detected by flow cytometry). Genomic DNA was employed as the template in profiling TCR beta VDJ and CDR3. TCRdb recomputed calls from the reads with MiXCR, one row per CDR3 protein. Of more than 150,000 distinct CDR3 sequences in the sample, about 45% were seen once. Sequenced sample: sorted CD4+, CD8+, or CD8+CD57+ T cells (not recorded which) from PBMCs. The receptors originated from a human donor with aplastic anemia.

The V gene is TRBV11-2, the J gene TRBJ2-7; D uncertain. The ends were cut back, 5 bases at V and 0 bases at J, with 14 bases in the middle. This CDR3 has 15 amino acids. Germline V gene lookup returns CDR1 SGHAT and CDR2 FQNNGV. The CDR3 here is CASSPLTLSSYEQYV. The CDR3 nucleotides are TGTGCCAGCAGCCCGTTGACACTGAGCTCCTACGAGCAGTACGTC.

This clonotype was counted a few times. The J gene is TRBJ1-1, the V gene TRBV2; the D gene is possibly TRBD1 (5 bases). CDR3 length: 11 amino acids. The V gene lost 9 bases and the J gene lost 1 base, with 6 bases spanning the gap. CDR1 is SNHLY and CDR2 is FYNNEI in the germline V gene. In DNA, the CDR3 is TGTGCCAGTCAGGGGAACACTGAAGCTTTCTTT. Amino acid sequence: CASQGNTEAFF.

By share of the sample, this clonotype is medium-sized (0.01 to 0.1%). In DNA, the CDR3 is TGTGCCAGCCAGGGACGGGACAATCAGCCCCAGCATTTT. Protein product: CASQGRDNQPQHF. V is TRBV2 and J is TRBJ1-5; tentatively, D is TRBD1 (5 bases). The germline gives CDR1 SNHLY, CDR2 FYNNEI. CDR3 length: 13 amino acids. The V and J ends lost 8 bases and 3 bases respectively, with 11 bases between them.

In the case of this clonotype: A clone one base away is much larger, so this may be a read error. The conserved phenylalanine or tryptophan normally closing the CDR3 is absent here, so this likely arose from a read error. CDR3 bases: TGCAGTGCCCCGGACTTAGAGAACACCGGGGAGCTGTTTTCT. This sequence encodes CSAPDLENTGELFS. The J gene is TRBJ2-2, the V gene TRBV20-1; D possibly corresponds to TRBD2 (5 bases). The germline V and J ends were trimmed by 6 bases and 1 base, with 12 bases remaining between them. Germline loops: CDR1 DFQATT, CDR2 SNEGSKA (reference sequence). The CDR3 is made up of 14 amino acids.

Many counts were recorded for this clonotype. The rearrangement joins TRBV19 to TRBJ1-4, with D perhaps matching TRBD1 (6 bases). The CDR3 is made up of 18 amino acids. CDR1 LNHDA and CDR2 SQIVND come from the germline V gene (reference sequence). V dropped 0 bases and J dropped 8 bases, with 22 bases sitting between them. The CDR3 nucleotides read TGTGCCAGTAGTATAGATTGGATCAGGGGCGAAGCTGAGGAAAAACTGTTTTTT. The encoded protein is CASSIDWIRGEAEEKLFF.

The V gene is TRBV20-1, the J gene TRBJ1-6; tentatively, D is TRBD1 (5 bases). The CDR3 is 14 residues long. V lost 1 base and J lost 7, with 11 bases in between. Germline V CDR1 and CDR2: DFQATT, SNEGSKA (reference sequence). The CDR3 DNA follows: TGCAGTGCTAGAGTAAGGGGATTGAATTCACCCCTCCACTTT. Protein sequence: CSARVRGLNSPLHF.

This clonotype was seen repeatedly, ten times or more. The rearrangement links TRBV20-1 to TRBJ1-1, with 7 bases aligning to TRBD1. The CDR3 runs to 15 residues. The germline V gene has CDR1 DFQATT and CDR2 SNEGSKA (reference sequence). V dropped 3 bases and J dropped 0; count of bases not matched to a gene: 7. CDR3 protein: CSARTGTEMNTEAFF. The CDR3 DNA reads as TGCAGTGCTAGGACCGGGACAGAGATGAACACTGAAGCTTTCTTT.

A word on this clonotype: A read error is possible here, since a much larger clone lies one base away. The CDR3 region has the DNA TGTGCCAGCAGTCGAAAGCCGTACACTGAAGCTTTCTTT. It translates to CASSRKPYTEAFF. The V and J genes are TRBV6-1 and TRBJ1-1; D is unclear. The ends were cut back, 5 bases at V and 3 bases at J, with 10 bases in the middle. Germline lookup yields CDR1 MNHNS and CDR2 SASEGT. CDR3 length equals 13 residues.

As for this clonotype: A single base separates this from a much larger clone, so it may be a read error. The CDR3 carries no conserved terminal phenylalanine or tryptophan, so it likely arises from a read error. V and J are TRBV4-3 and TRBJ1-2; the D gene is possibly TRBD1 (6 bases). The CDR3 is 14 residues long. Germline V gene data show CDR1 as LGHNA and CDR2 as YSLEER. CDR3 residues: CASSQAGQLYDYTL. The CDR3 DNA reads as TGCGCCAGCAGCCAAGCCGGACAGCTCTATGACTACACCCTC.

This clonotype was recorded many times. This chain uses TRBV20-1 with TRBJ2-3; unclear D gene. Per the germline V gene, CDR1 is DFQATT and CDR2 is SNEGSKA (reference sequence). The CDR3 covers 14 residues. Trimming shortened V by 2 bases and J by 3 bases, and 12 bases separated the two germline ends. The CDR3 DNA is TGCAGTGCTAGATCCCCCGGCAGGACAGATACGCAGTATTTT. Protein product: CSARSPGRTDTQYF.

This clonotype was detected once. A much larger clonotype is one base distant, so this may be a read error. The rearrangement links TRBV5-8 to TRBJ1-2; D is ambiguous. CDR3 length: 14 amino acids. The V and J ends lost 0 bases and 9 bases respectively, with 15 bases between them. In germline, CDR1 is SGHTS, CDR2 YDEGEE. Here the CDR3 DNA reads TGTGCCAGCAGCTTGGGGGAAATGGGATATAGCTACACCTTC. Encoded protein: CASSLGEMGYSYTF. Filled out from reference TRBV5-8 and TRBJ1-2, the complete variable domain reads EAGVTQSPTHLIKTRGQQATLRCSPISGHTSVYWYQQALGLGLQFLLWYDEGEERNRGNFPPRFSGRQFPNYSSELNVNALELEDSALYLCASSLGEMGYSYTFGSGTRLTVV.

There are many counts of this clonotype. This chain connects TRBV7-9 to TRBJ1-2, with a possible D match to TRBD1 (6 bases). The ends were cut back, 4 bases at V and 2 bases at J, with 17 bases in the middle. This CDR3 spans 16 amino acids. Germline CDR1 is SEHNR and CDR2 is FQNEAQ (reference sequence). The CDR3 here is CASSSHPQGPNYGYTF. The CDR3 DNA reads as TGTGCCAGCAGCTCCCACCCTCAGGGGCCCAACTATGGCTACACCTTC.

This clonotype was seen a single time. This sequence joins TRBV12-3 or TRBV12-4 and TRBJ1-5; 8 nucleotides align to TRBD1. CDR3 length equals 13 residues. J lost 3 bases, V lost 6 bases, and 1 base had no gene match. CDR3 sequence: CASRGQANQPQHF. For the CDR3, the DNA is TGTGCCAGCAGGGGACAGGCCAATCAGCCCCAGCATTTT.

The chain recombines TRBV20-1 with TRBJ2-7; 8 bases fit TRBD2. Germline assignment: CDR1 DFQATT and CDR2 SNEGSKA (reference sequence). The CDR3 consists of 15 residues. The ends lost 3 bases at V and 5 bases at J; junction bases unmatched: 12. The CDR3: CSASHSGGARDEQYF. The DNA of the CDR3 is TGCAGTGCTAGTCACAGCGGGGGAGCAAGAGACGAGCAGTACTTC.

Notes on this clonotype: A much bigger clone sits one base away, suggesting this may be a read error. This chain connects TRBV14 to TRBJ2-7; D remains ambiguous. Germline V lookup: CDR1 SGHDN, CDR2 FVKESK. V lost 4 bases and J 0 bases, leaving 13 bases between the germline ends. The CDR3 is made up of 15 amino acids. The CDR3 sequence: CASSRYPLSSYEQYV. The CDR3 DNA follows: TGTGCCAGCAGCCGTTACCCGTTGAGCTCCTACGAGCAGTACGTC.

A note on this clonotype: The junction does not match germline at one end; this may be a read error. The chain couples TRBV25-1 to TRBJ1-6; weak D call: TRBD1 (6 bases). Germline CDR1 MGHDK, CDR2 SYGVNS. The CDR3 loop spans 15 amino acids. The CDR3 reads CASSESTGPNPPLHF. Here the CDR3 DNA reads TGTGCCAGCAGTGAATCTACAGGGCCTAATCCACCCCTCCACTTT.

This clonotype was counted ten times or more. The CDR3 bases are TGTGCCAGTAGAGTGGGCTCTCAATTATTGGTCGATCAGCCCCAGCATTTT. Its protein product is CASRVGSQLLVDQPQHF. The genes are TRBV19 and TRBJ1-5, with D hard to call. V lost 6 bases, J lost 5 bases, and 23 bases lay in between. Germline V CDR1 and CDR2: LNHDA, SQIVND (reference sequence). The CDR3 spans 17 residues.

This clonotype was counted ten times or more. An end of the junction differs from the germline gene, which may be a read error. V and J are TRBV7-7 and TRBJ2-5; perhaps TRBD2 as D (6 bases). From germline, CDR1 is SSHAT and CDR2 FNYEAQ (reference sequence). The CDR3 length is 16 residues. The CDR3, as DNA: TGTGCTAGCAGCTTAGGGAGGCTAGTGGGGCAAGAGACCCAGTACTTC. This gives the protein CASSLGRLVGQETQYF.

The chain links TRBV11-1 to TRBJ2-3; D possibly corresponds to TRBD1 (5 bases). The germline V gene encodes CDR1 SGHAT and CDR2 FQDESV (reference sequence). This CDR3 has 15 residues. The ends were cut back, 7 bases at V and 6 bases at J, with 20 bases in the middle. In DNA form, the CDR3 reads TGTGCCAGCAATAGTCCCAATCAGGGTGGGGATACGCAGTATTTT. Protein: CASNSPNQGGDTQYF.

This clonotype showed up just a few times. The chain uses TRBV6-1 and TRBJ1-4, with D uncertain. Per germline, CDR1 MNHNS and CDR2 SASEGT. The CDR3 covers 15 residues. The germline V and J ends were trimmed by 6 bases and 0 bases, with 11 bases remaining between them. CDR3 bases: TGTGCCAGCAGCCTGAGACCTGCAACTAATGAAAAACTGTTTTTT. Translated: CASSLRPATNEKLFF.

This clonotype was seen only a few times. Sequence at one end of the junction differs from germline and may be a read error. The gene calls are TRBV9 and TRBJ2-1; 9 bases are shared with TRBD1. The CDR3 contains 17 residues. The germline V gene encodes CDR1 SGDLS and CDR2 YYNGEE. The CDR3 sequence is CASSVDAATGGPNEQFF. In DNA, the CDR3 is TGCGCCAGCAGCGTAGATGCGGCGACAGGGGGACCAAATGAGCAGTTCTTC.

This clonotype was observed at least ten times. The CDR3 spells CASTPRDEVVDTQYF. Here the CDR3 DNA reads TGTGCCAGCACCCCTCGGGACGAGGTTGTGGATACGCAGTATTTT. The rearrangement joins TRBV12-3 or TRBV12-4 to TRBJ2-3; D might be TRBD1 or TRBD2, each matching 5 bases. The CDR3 covers 15 residues. V gave up 7 bases and J gave up 6 bases, with 20 bases separating them.

This clonotype was detected many times. CDR3 in DNA: TGTGCCATCAGTACCCTCAGGGACAGGGGCAGCAATGAGCAGTTCTTC. It translates to CAISTLRDRGSNEQFF. The chain has TRBV10-3 and TRBJ2-1; TRBD1 matches at 10 bases. With 5 bases clipped from V and 6 bases from J, the junction kept 10 bases outside the gene matches. Germline V gene lookup returns CDR1 ENHRY and CDR2 SYGVKD. This CDR3 comprises 16 residues.

The chain links TRBV4-3 to TRBJ1-1, with D maybe TRBD1 (5 bases). Germline loops: CDR1 LGHNA, CDR2 YSLEER. Between the trimmed V and J ends, which lost 0 bases and 7 bases, there was a span of 12 bases. The CDR3 runs to 14 residues. CDR3 amino acids: CASSQDRGFGEAFF. CDR3 DNA sequence: TGCGCCAGCAGCCAAGATCGGGGGTTTGGTGAAGCTTTCTTT.

A remark on this clonotype: This may come from a read error, since a much larger clone is one base off. This chain uses TRBV20-1 with TRBJ1-4, with a weak D call TRBD1 (6 bases). Trimming left V 6 bases short and J 10 bases short, with 27 bases between. Germline CDR1 is DFQATT and CDR2 is SNEGSKA (reference sequence). The CDR3 contains 16 residues. The CDR3 sequence is CSAAEAGAGVGGKLFF. Written as DNA, the CDR3 is TGCAGTGCCGCCGAGGCGGGGGCGGGGGTCGGGGGAAAACTGTTTTTT.

In its sample, this clonotype was seen a few times. V and J are TRBV19 and TRBJ2-6; no definite D call. Trimming took 3 bases from V and 4 from J, leaving 4 bases between them. The CDR3 length is 13 residues. The germline CDR1 and CDR2 sequences are LNHDA and SQIVND (reference sequence). In DNA form, the CDR3 reads TGTGCCAGTAGTATGAGCGGGGCCAACGTCCTGACTTTC. As protein: CASSMSGANVLTF.

The V gene is TRBV4-3, the J gene TRBJ2-7; D is possibly TRBD1 (6 bases). Trimming cost V 0 bases and J 4 bases, with 10 bases left between them. Germline-derived CDR1 and CDR2 are LGHNA and YSLEER. This CDR3 spans 14 amino acids. CDR3 sequence (DNA): TGCGCCAGCAGCCAAGACCGGGACAAGTACGAGCAGTACGTC. This gives the protein CASSQDRDKYEQYV.

This clonotype was counted a few times. The chain uses TRBV5-4 and TRBJ2-2; perhaps TRBD2 as D (6 bases). The CDR3 spans 15 residues. The ends were cut back, 3 bases at V and 5 bases at J, with 14 bases in the middle. Germline CDR1 reads SGHNT; CDR2 reads YYREEE (reference sequence). DNA for the CDR3: TGTGCCAGCAGCTCCGGCGGGATTGATACCGGGGAGCTGTTTTTT. Translating gives CASSSGGIDTGELFF.

This clonotype appeared many times. The chain recombines TRBV20-1 with TRBJ1-2, with no clear D. V was clipped by 3 bases and J by 3 bases, with 20 bases between them. This CDR3 is 16 amino acids long. Germline V gives CDR1 DFQATT, CDR2 SNEGSKA (reference sequence). The chain's CDR3 is CSASSLANRGDYGYTF. The DNA for the CDR3 is TGCAGTGCTAGTTCACTCGCAAATCGGGGTGACTATGGCTACACCTTC.

The table lists this clonotype with many counts. V is TRBV12-3 or TRBV12-4 and J is TRBJ1-3, with D uncertain. There are 14 residues in the CDR3. Trimming removed 0 bases at V and 1 base at J, with 4 bases between. The CDR3 region is CASSLAGSGNTIYF. CDR3 sequence (DNA): TGTGCCAGCAGTTTAGCGGGATCTGGAAACACCATATATTTT.

This clonotype was found a few times. The rearrangement uses TRBV9 and TRBJ2-7; 8 bases agree with TRBD2. CDR3 length: 13 amino acids. The J segment lost 5 bases and the V segment lost 3 bases, leaving 4 bases of the junction unmatched. The germline V gene has CDR1 SGDLS and CDR2 YYNGEE. This CDR3 is CASSASLADEQYF. The CDR3 DNA is TGTGCCAGCAGCGCATCACTAGCGGACGAGCAGTACTTC.

In its sample, this clonotype was seen many times. The rearrangement uses TRBV7-2 and TRBJ1-1; 7 nucleotides agree with TRBD1. V lost 5 bases and J lost 6; bases outside the gene matches: 9. CDR1 SGHTA and CDR2 FQGNSA come from the germline V gene. The CDR3 contains 14 residues. In DNA form, the CDR3 reads TGTGCCAGCAGCCCGAGGTTAGGGGGCGCTGAAGCTTTCTTT. Encoded protein: CASSPRLGGAEAFF.